The 27 T cell receptor beta chains given below trace back to one sample, sequenced in a study of blood T cell repertoires in COVID-19. TCRdb's table, derived via immunoSEQ multiplex PCR, lists solely in-frame clones and lacks some. There are around 140,000 clones in the sample; approximately 80% occur only once, and roughly 8.2% lies in the top ten. Sequences were obtained from peripheral blood. The origin of the receptors is a human donor in a cohort sampled during active COVID-19.

This rearrangement joins TRBV10-2 to TRBJ2-5; 10 nucleotides line up with TRBD2. There are 16 residues in the CDR3. Germline trimming cut 2 bases from V and 4 bases from J; bases unmatched to any gene: 7. In germline, CDR1 is WSHSY, CDR2 SAAADI. The CDR3 region has the DNA TGCGCCAGCAGTGAGGGGACTAGCGAGCTGGGAGAGACCCAGTACTTC. Translated, it gives CASSEGTSELGETQYF.

The rearrangement joins TRBV6-1 to TRBJ1-1; unclear D gene. The CDR3 is 12 residues long. Looked up from germline, CDR1 is MNHNS and CDR2 is SASEGT. V was clipped by 1 base and J by 11 bases, with 11 bases between them. The CDR3 sequence is CASSEGSREAFF. The CDR3 nucleotides are TGTGCCAGCAGTGAAGGGAGTAGGGAGGCTTTCTTT.

The genes are TRBV18 and TRBJ1-1, with D perhaps matching TRBD1 (5 bases). The V gene lost 1 base and the J gene lost 1 base, with 10 bases spanning the gap. The CDR3 totals 15 residues. The germline CDR1 and CDR2 sequences are KGHSH and LQKENI. DNA for the CDR3: TGTGCCAGCTCACCACGTCAGGGCCAGAACACTGAAGCTTTCTTT. Its translation is CASSPRQGQNTEAFF.

The chain carries TRBV7-9 and TRBJ1-2; D is ambiguous. Germline V gene sequence: CDR1 SEHNR, CDR2 FQNEAQ (reference sequence). Trimming left V 3 bases short and J 8 bases short, with 7 bases between. This CDR3 is 11 amino acids long. CDR3 in DNA: TGTGCCAGCAGCTTTCGAGGCGGCTACACCTTC. This gives the protein CASSFRGGYTF.

This sequence joins TRBV6-5 and TRBJ2-2; weak D call: TRBD1 (5 bases). Trimming left V 9 bases short and J 0 bases short, with 8 bases between. The germline V gene has CDR1 MNHEY and CDR2 SVGAGI. The CDR3 covers 13 residues. The CDR3 coding sequence is TGTGCCAGTAGGGGATCGAACACCGGGGAGCTGTTTTTT. It encodes CASRGSNTGELFF.

This chain uses TRBV6-5 with TRBJ2-7, with D perhaps TRBD2 (5 bases). Germline V gene data show CDR1 as MNHEY and CDR2 as SVGAGI. CDR3 size: 15 residues. Trimming took 4 bases from V and 1 from J, leaving 14 bases between them. The CDR3 region is CASSFRGSSSYEQYF. CDR3 nucleotides: TGTGCCAGCAGTTTTCGTGGGAGTAGTTCCTACGAGCAGTACTTC.

A few counts support this clone. The V gene is TRBV7-3, the J gene TRBJ2-5; 7 nucleotides line up with TRBD1. The germline CDR1 and CDR2 sequences are SGHTA and FQGTGA. V was clipped by 5 bases and J by 0 bases; unmatched bases: 6. This CDR3 region has 15 residues. The CDR3 spells CASSAQTGHQETQYF. The DNA of the CDR3 is TGTGCCAGCAGCGCCCAGACAGGGCACCAAGAGACCCAGTACTTC. The variable domain in full, with the rest retrieved from reference TRBV7-3 and TRBJ2-5, is GAGVSQTPSNKVTEKGKYVELRCDPISGHTALYWYRQSLGQGPEFLIYFQGTGAADDSGLPNDRFFAVRPEGSVSTLKIQRTERGDSAVYLCASSAQTGHQETQYFGPGTRLLVL.

V and J are TRBV3-1 (or the pseudogene TRBV3-2) and TRBJ2-7; tentatively, D is TRBD2 (5 bases). This CDR3 region has 13 residues. Trimming shortened V by 3 bases and J by 2 bases, and 8 bases separated the two germline ends. The V gene's germline CDR1 is LGHDT and CDR2 YNNKEL (reference sequence). The CDR3 DNA reads TGTGCCAGCAGCCAGACGGGAACCTACGAGCAGTACTTC. It translates to CASSQTGTYEQYF.

The CDR3 DNA is TGTGCCAGCAGCTTACGGAGGGGCTCGACGGAGACCCAGTACTTC. Its translation is CASSLRRGSTETQYF. V is TRBV13 and J is TRBJ2-5; possible D gene TRBD2, 6 bases. V lost 2 bases and J lost 5, with 15 bases in between. Looked up from germline, CDR1 is PRHDT and CDR2 is FYEKMQ (reference sequence). The CDR3 has 15 amino acids.

The V gene is TRBV10-3, the J gene TRBJ2-7; D is possibly TRBD2 (6 bases). CDR1 ENHRY and CDR2 SYGVKD come from the germline V gene. V lost 8 bases, J lost 3 bases, and 20 bases lay in between. This CDR3 comprises 15 residues. DNA of the CDR3: TGTGCCATCGGAGAAATGGGAGGTAGAGTCTACGAGCAGTACTTC. This sequence encodes CAIGEMGGRVYEQYF.

V and J are TRBV15 and TRBJ2-7; 7 bases are a match to TRBD2. Germline V gene data show CDR1 as LNHNV and CDR2 as YYDKDF (reference sequence). V lost 0 bases and J lost 0; bases outside the gene matches: 5. This CDR3 spans 16 amino acids. As DNA, the CDR3 is TGTGCCACCAGCAGAGATCCAAGACTAGCCTCCTACGAGCAGTACTTC. It is translated as CATSRDPRLASYEQYF.

This chain links TRBV27 with TRBJ1-2; 7 nucleotides agree with TRBD1. Germline V gene sequence: CDR1 MNHEY, CDR2 SMNVEV (reference sequence). Germline trimming cut 6 bases from V and 8 bases from J; bases unmatched to any gene: 9. There are 13 residues in the CDR3. CDR3 amino acids: CASRPTGVEGYTF. The CDR3 DNA sequence: TGTGCCAGCAGGCCAACAGGGGTGGAGGGCTACACCTTC.

This clone was detected once. J is TRBJ2-3 and V is TRBV4-1; D gene unclear. With 3 bases removed from V and 4 bases from J, the gap between germline ends came to 8 bases. Germline lookup yields CDR1 MGHRA and CDR2 YSYEKL. This CDR3 contains 13 residues. In nucleotides, the CDR3 is TGCGCCAGCAGCCACGCAGGTGCAGATACGCAGTATTTT. The encoded protein is CASSHAGADTQYF.

The chain employs TRBV6-5 and TRBJ2-7; 7 positions match TRBD1. The CDR3 extends over 15 amino acids. CDR1 MNHEY and CDR2 SVGAGI come from the germline V gene. The V and J ends lost 6 bases and 0 bases, in that order; junction bases with no gene match: 8. CDR3: CASSRQGISSYEQYF. CDR3 DNA: TGTGCCAGCAGCCGACAGGGAATAAGCTCCTACGAGCAGTACTTC.

The rearrangement joins TRBV13 to TRBJ2-7; TRBD2 agrees at 7 bases. After removal of 3 bases from V and 4 bases from J, the junction contained 6 bases not matched to a gene. CDR3 size: 14 residues. CDR1 PRHDT and CDR2 FYEKMQ come from the germline V gene (reference sequence). CDR3 amino acids: CASSLERDGYEQYF. The DNA for the CDR3 is TGTGCCAGCAGCTTGGAGCGGGATGGGTACGAGCAGTACTTC.

This chain uses TRBV6-5 with TRBJ2-7; 15 bases agree with TRBD2. Germline assignment: CDR1 MNHEY and CDR2 SVGAGI. V was clipped by 4 bases and J by 9 bases; unmatched bases: 7. This CDR3 is built from 15 residues. This CDR3 is CASSSGLAGGSGQYF. The CDR3 bases are TGTGCCAGCAGTTCGGGACTAGCGGGAGGAAGCGGGCAGTACTTC.

This clone was counted only a few times. This chain connects TRBV7-2 to TRBJ1-5; 11 bases are shared with TRBD1. CDR1 and CDR2 from the germline V gene are SGHTA and FQGNSA. The CDR3 runs 15 residues. The J segment lost 6 bases and the V segment lost 5 bases, leaving 6 bases of the junction unmatched. The CDR3 loop is CASSRTGGSSQPQHF. CDR3 nucleotide sequence: TGTGCCAGCAGCCGGACAGGGGGCTCCTCTCAGCCCCAGCATTTT. The variable domain in full, with the rest retrieved from reference TRBV7-2 and TRBJ1-5, is GAGVSQSPSNKVTEKGKDVELRCDPISGHTALYWYRQSLGQGLEFLIYFQGNSAPDKSGLPSDRFSAERTGGSVSTLTIQRTQQEDSAVYLCASSRTGGSSQPQHFGDGTRLSIL.

About this clone itself: The same CDR3 also results from other DNA sequences found in this sample. The rearrangement uses TRBV4-1 and TRBJ1-3, with 7 bases matching TRBD1. Germline lookup yields CDR1 MGHRA and CDR2 YSYEKL. The CDR3 length is 17 residues. The V segment lost 0 bases and the J segment 2 bases; nucleotides outside the gene matches: 7. The CDR3 region has the DNA TGCGCCAGCAGCCAAGAGGGTGGTGACAGGGCTGGAAACACCATATATTTT. Its protein is CASSQEGGDRAGNTIYF.

The chain joins TRBV29-1 to TRBJ2-3; 10 bases match TRBD1. The germline V gene has CDR1 SQVTM and CDR2 ANQGSEA. This CDR3 contains 14 residues. Trimming took 6 bases from V and 2 from J; bases not matched to a gene: 5. The CDR3 DNA sequence: TGCAGCGTGCGGGGACAGGGGATCACAGATACGCAGTATTTT. This gives the protein CSVRGQGITDTQYF.

This clone is labeled medium-sized. The chain joins TRBV5-4 to TRBJ2-5; D unclear. The CDR3 is 14 amino acids. Trimming removed 2 bases from V and 2 bases from J, with 10 bases in between. From germline, CDR1 is SGHNT and CDR2 YYREEE (reference sequence). Here the CDR3 DNA reads TGTGCCAGCAGCTTAGAAATACAACAAGAGACCCAGTACTTC. As protein: CASSLEIQQETQYF.

The chain is built from TRBV7-9 and TRBJ2-1; 7 bases fit TRBD1. The CDR3 has 15 residues. V lost 5 bases and J lost 2; bases outside the gene matches: 6. The germline V gene encodes CDR1 SEHNR and CDR2 FQNEAQ (reference sequence). CDR3 sequence reads: CASSVRDSPYNEQFF. The CDR3 coding sequence is TGTGCCAGCAGCGTCCGGGACAGTCCCTACAATGAGCAGTTCTTC.

This sequence joins TRBV7-2 and TRBJ2-5; D perhaps matches TRBD2 (6 bases). CDR3 size: 13 residues. With 5 bases removed from V and 4 bases from J, the gap between germline ends came to 11 bases. Germline CDR1 SGHTA, CDR2 FQGNSA. The CDR3 nucleotides are TGTGCCAGCAGCCGCGGCGGGGCAGAGACCCAGTACTTC. Residues: CASSRGGAETQYF.

The chain joins TRBV5-4 to TRBJ2-7; TRBD2 might be the D (5 bases). The V end lost 2 bases, the J end lost 2 bases, and 14 bases lay between the germline ends. This CDR3 spans 15 amino acids. The V gene's germline CDR1 is SGHNT and CDR2 YYREEE (reference sequence). In nucleotides, the CDR3 is TGTGCCAGCAGCTTAAAGGGAGACGGAGCCTACGAGCAGTACTTC. It translates to CASSLKGDGAYEQYF.

This clone was counted only a few times. J is TRBJ2-7 and V is TRBV20-1; unclear D gene. This CDR3 spans 11 amino acids. Germline V lookup: CDR1 DFQATT, CDR2 SNEGSKA (reference sequence). V shed 5 bases and J shed 3 bases, with 8 bases lying between them. CDR3 sequence (DNA): TGCAGTGCTGTCCAAAACTACGAGCAGTACTTC. Translation gives CSAVQNYEQYF.

This sequence joins TRBV19 and TRBJ1-5; 7 bases are a match to TRBD1. The J segment lost 7 bases and the V segment lost 9 bases, leaving 6 bases of the junction unmatched. The CDR3 covers 12 residues. Per germline, CDR1 LNHDA and CDR2 SQIVND (reference sequence). The CDR3 here is CASRTGRQPQHF. The CDR3 region has the DNA TGTGCCAGCCGGACAGGACGCCAGCCCCAGCATTTT.

This clone occurred once. The chain links TRBV18 to TRBJ1-2; 9 bases are a match to TRBD1. CDR1 KGHSH and CDR2 LQKENI come from the germline V gene. J was trimmed by 3 bases and V by 4 bases; bases with no gene match: 6. The CDR3 sequence is 15 residues long. CDR3: CASSREQGAYYGYTF. In DNA, the CDR3 is TGTGCCAGCTCACGCGAACAGGGGGCTTACTATGGCTACACCTTC.

J is TRBJ2-5 and V is TRBV27, with 11 bases lining up with TRBD2. From germline, CDR1 is MNHEY and CDR2 SMNVEV (reference sequence). This CDR3 is 14 amino acids long. V was pared by 9 bases and J by 6 bases, with 9 bases of the junction left unmatched. In nucleotides, the CDR3 is TGTGCCAGTGGAATAGCGGGAGGGGGTAAGACCCAGTACTTC. It encodes CASGIAGGGKTQYF.